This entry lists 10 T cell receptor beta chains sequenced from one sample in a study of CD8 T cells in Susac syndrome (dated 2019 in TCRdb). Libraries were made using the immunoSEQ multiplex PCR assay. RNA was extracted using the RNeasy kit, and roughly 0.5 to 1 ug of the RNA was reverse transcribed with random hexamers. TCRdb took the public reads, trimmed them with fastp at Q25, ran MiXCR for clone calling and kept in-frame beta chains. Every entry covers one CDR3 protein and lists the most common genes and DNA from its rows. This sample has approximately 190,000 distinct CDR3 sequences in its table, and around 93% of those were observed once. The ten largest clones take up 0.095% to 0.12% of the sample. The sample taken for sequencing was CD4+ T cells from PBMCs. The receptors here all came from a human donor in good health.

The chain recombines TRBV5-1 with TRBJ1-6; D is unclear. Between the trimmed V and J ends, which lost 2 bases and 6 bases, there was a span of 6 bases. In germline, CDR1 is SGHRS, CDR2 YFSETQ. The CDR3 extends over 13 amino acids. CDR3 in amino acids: CASSFQSNSPLHF. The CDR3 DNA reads TGCGCCAGCAGCTTCCAGAGTAATTCACCCCTCCACTTT.

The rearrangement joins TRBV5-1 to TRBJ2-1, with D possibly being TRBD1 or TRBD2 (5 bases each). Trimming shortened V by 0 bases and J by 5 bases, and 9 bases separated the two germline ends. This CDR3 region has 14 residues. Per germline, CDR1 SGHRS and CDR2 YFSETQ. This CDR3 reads CASSLARGDNEQFF. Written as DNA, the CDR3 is TGCGCCAGCAGCTTGGCAAGGGGAGACAATGAGCAGTTCTTC.

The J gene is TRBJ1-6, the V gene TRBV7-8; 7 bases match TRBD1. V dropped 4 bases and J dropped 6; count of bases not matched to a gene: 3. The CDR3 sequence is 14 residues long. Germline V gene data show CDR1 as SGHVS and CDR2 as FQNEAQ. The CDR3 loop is CASSSDRINSPLHF. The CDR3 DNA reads TGTGCCAGCAGCTCGGACAGGATTAATTCACCCCTCCACTTT.

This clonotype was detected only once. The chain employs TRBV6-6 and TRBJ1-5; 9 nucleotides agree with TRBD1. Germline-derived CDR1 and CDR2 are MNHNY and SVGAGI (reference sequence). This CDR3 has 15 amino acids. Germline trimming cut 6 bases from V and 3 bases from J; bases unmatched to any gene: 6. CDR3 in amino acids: CASRGTGFFNQPQHF. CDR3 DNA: TGTGCCAGCAGGGGGACAGGGTTCTTCAATCAGCCCCAGCATTTT.

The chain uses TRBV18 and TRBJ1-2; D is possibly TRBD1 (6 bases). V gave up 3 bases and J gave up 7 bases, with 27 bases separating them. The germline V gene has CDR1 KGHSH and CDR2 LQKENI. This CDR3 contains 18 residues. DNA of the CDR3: TGTGCCAGCTCACCGAAGCCCATTCGGCAGGGGCATTGGAGTGGCTACACCTTC. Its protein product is CASSPKPIRQGHWSGYTF. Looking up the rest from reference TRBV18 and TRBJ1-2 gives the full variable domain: NAGVMQNPRHLVRRRGQEARLRCSPMKGHSHVYWYRQLPEEGLKFMVYLQKENIIDESGMPKERFSAEFPKEGPSILRIQQVVRGDSAAYFCASSPKPIRQGHWSGYTFGSGTRLTVV.

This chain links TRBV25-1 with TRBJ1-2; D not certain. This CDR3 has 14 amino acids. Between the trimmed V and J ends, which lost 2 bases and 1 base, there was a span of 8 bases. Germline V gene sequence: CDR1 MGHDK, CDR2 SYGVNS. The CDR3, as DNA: TGTGCCAGCAGTGAAGCCGGTGTTAACTATGGCTACACCTTC. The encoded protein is CASSEAGVNYGYTF.

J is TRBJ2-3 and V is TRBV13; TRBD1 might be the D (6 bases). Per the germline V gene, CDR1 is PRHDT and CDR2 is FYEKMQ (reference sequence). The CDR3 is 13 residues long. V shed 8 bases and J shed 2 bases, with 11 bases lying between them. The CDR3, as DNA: TGTGCCAGCGGGGGCAGGCCCACAGATACGCAGTATTTT. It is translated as CASGGRPTDTQYF.

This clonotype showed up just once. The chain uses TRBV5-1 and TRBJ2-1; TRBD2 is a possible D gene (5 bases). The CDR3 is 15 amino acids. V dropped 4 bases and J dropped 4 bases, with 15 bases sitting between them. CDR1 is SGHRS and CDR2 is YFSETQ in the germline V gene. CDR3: CASSEDPGVYNEQFF. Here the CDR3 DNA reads TGCGCCAGCAGCGAGGACCCCGGGGTTTACAATGAGCAGTTCTTC. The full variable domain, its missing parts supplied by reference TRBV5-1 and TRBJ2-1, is KAGVTQTPRYLIKTRGQQVTLSCSPISGHRSVSWYQQTPGQGLQFLFEYFSETQRNKGNFPGRFSGRQFSNSRSEMNVSTLELGDSALYLCASSEDPGVYNEQFFGPGTRLTVL.

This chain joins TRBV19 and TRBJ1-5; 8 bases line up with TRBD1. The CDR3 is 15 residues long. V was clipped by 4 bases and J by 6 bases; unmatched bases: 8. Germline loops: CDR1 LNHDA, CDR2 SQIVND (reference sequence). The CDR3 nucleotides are TGTGCCAGTAGTACCGGACAGGGAAATGGTCAGCCCCAGCATTTT. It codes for CASSTGQGNGQPQHF.

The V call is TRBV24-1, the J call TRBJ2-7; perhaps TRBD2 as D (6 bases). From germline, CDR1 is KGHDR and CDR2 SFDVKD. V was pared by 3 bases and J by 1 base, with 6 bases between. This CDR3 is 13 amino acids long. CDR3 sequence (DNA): TGTGCCACCAGTGATGGACTATCCTACGAGCAGTACTTC. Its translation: CATSDGLSYEQYF.